A single sample is the source of the 26 T cell receptor beta chains below, sequenced in a study of Graves' ophthalmopathy and Graves' hyperthyroidism. The authors amplified TCR beta CDR3 regions, and they did so from RNA transcripts for repertoire sequencing. Amplification began with first-round RT-PCR using HTBI primers, then second-round multiplex PCR was performed. Via MiXCR, TCRdb re-called the multiplex PCR reads, giving one row per CDR3 protein. The sample has 350,000 to 400,000 distinct CDR3 sequences, 15% to 19% seen once. Material: peripheral blood. The receptors derive from a woman between 18 and 29 years old with stable Graves' hyperthyroidism.

This clonotype was seen at least ten times. This chain connects TRBV24-1 to TRBJ1-1; D gene ambiguous. V lost 9 bases to trimming and J lost 5 bases, with 9 bases between them. The germline CDR1 and CDR2 sequences are KGHDR and SFDVKD. CDR3 length equals 11 residues. This CDR3 is CATRFGTEAFF. The CDR3, as DNA: TGTGCCACCCGATTCGGGACTGAAGCTTTCTTT.

This clonotype has more than one count but fewer than ten. The chain carries TRBV20-1 and TRBJ2-2, with 7 bases fitting TRBD1. From germline, CDR1 is DFQATT and CDR2 SNEGSKA (reference sequence). The CDR3 loop spans 13 amino acids. V gave up 3 bases and J gave up 7 bases; unmatched junction bases: 5. The CDR3 loop reads CSASKGAIGELFF. CDR3 coding DNA: TGCAGTGCTAGTAAGGGGGCGATCGGGGAGCTGTTTTTT.

In this sample, this clonotype turned up once. This rearrangement joins TRBV12-3 or TRBV12-4 to TRBJ1-1; D possibly corresponds to TRBD1 (6 bases). The CDR3 has 12 residues. Trimming removed 3 bases at V and 10 bases at J, with 12 bases between. The CDR3 nucleotides read TGTGCCAGCAGTTTGGGGCAGGGGAGAGCTTTCTTT. It yields the protein CASSLGQGRAFF.

This clonotype has ten or more counts. Because the CDR3 is missing its conserved closing phenylalanine or tryptophan, this is likely a read error. The chain uses TRBV10-3 and TRBJ1-1, with D perhaps TRBD1 (5 bases). V was trimmed by 2 bases and J by 1 base, leaving 5 bases between them. The CDR3 runs to 13 residues. Germline V lookup: CDR1 ENHRY, CDR2 SYGVKD. The CDR3 DNA reads TGTGCCATCAGTGAGCAGGGGAACACTGAAGCTTTCCTT. Translated: CAISEQGNTEAFL.

This clonotype was detected ten times or more. The chain joins TRBV6-1 to TRBJ1-6, with D unclear. The CDR3 has 14 amino acids. The germline V and J ends were trimmed by 8 bases and 5 bases, with 13 bases remaining between them. In germline, CDR1 is MNHNS, CDR2 SASEGT. The CDR3 reads CASGRPPHNSPLHF. CDR3 nucleotides: TGTGCCAGCGGGAGGCCGCCCCATAATTCACCCCTCCACTTT.

V usage is TRBV7-8 and J usage is TRBJ2-2; TRBD1 matches 7 bases. From germline, CDR1 is SGHVS and CDR2 FQNEAQ. The CDR3 length is 14 residues. J lost 7 bases, V lost 6 bases, and 8 bases had no gene match. Here the CDR3 reads CASSSSTGFGELFF. In DNA form, the CDR3 reads TGTGCCAGCAGTTCCTCGACAGGGTTCGGGGAGCTGTTTTTT. The full variable domain, in which reference TRBV7-8 and TRBJ2-2 provide the parts outside the CDR3, is GAGVSQSPRYKVAKRGQDVALRCDPISGHVSLFWYQQALGQGPEFLTYFQNEAQLDKSGLPSDRFFAERPEGSVSTLKIQRTQQEDSAVYLCASSSSTGFGELFFGEGSRLTVL.

Ten or more counts support this clonotype. The rearrangement uses TRBV6-1 and TRBJ1-1; no definite D call. Between the trimmed V and J ends, which lost 6 bases and 2 bases, there was a span of 10 bases. Germline-derived CDR1 and CDR2 are MNHNS and SASEGT. The CDR3 length is 13 residues. This chain's CDR3 is CASSDTRNTEAFF. CDR3 nucleotides: TGTGCCAGCAGCGATACAAGAAACACTGAAGCTTTCTTT.

This clonotype has ten or more counts. CDR3: CASSWEPRNTEAFF. CDR3 DNA: TGTGCCAGCAGTTGGGAACCAAGGAACACTGAAGCTTTCTTT. This chain connects TRBV6-5 to TRBJ1-1; no definite D call. CDR1 is MNHEY and CDR2 is SVGAGI in the germline V gene. V lost 4 bases, J lost 1 base, and 10 bases lay in between. CDR3 length: 14 residues.

This clonotype was observed many times. The chain has TRBV9 and TRBJ1-6, with D unclear. There are 14 residues in the CDR3. Trimming took off 4 bases at V and 10 bases at J, with 15 bases between the two ends. Germline CDR1 is SGDLS and CDR2 is YYNGEE. The CDR3 sequence: CASSPKLVMSPLHF. The CDR3 DNA reads TGTGCCAGCAGCCCTAAGTTGGTAATGTCACCCCTCCACTTT.

At least ten counts were recorded for this clonotype. This chain links TRBV4-1 with TRBJ1-6, with D unresolved. The ends were cut back, 0 bases at V and 9 bases at J, with 15 bases in the middle. Germline V CDR1 and CDR2: MGHRA, YSYEKL. The CDR3 loop spans 16 amino acids. The CDR3 loop reads CASSQDFGIKSSPLHF. The CDR3 DNA follows: TGCGCCAGCAGCCAAGATTTTGGCATAAAGAGTTCACCCCTCCACTTT.

This clonotype was picked up many times. The chain is built from TRBV7-2 and TRBJ2-5, with D perhaps matching TRBD2 (7 bases). This CDR3 has 13 amino acids. Trimming took 3 bases from V and 11 from J, leaving 16 bases between them. Germline V gives CDR1 SGHTA, CDR2 FQGNSA. CDR3 amino acids: CASSLEGGGSQYF. For the CDR3, the DNA is TGTGCCAGCAGCTTGGAGGGCGGGGGCTCTCAGTACTTC.

The V and J genes are TRBV11-2 and TRBJ2-7; D uncertain. With 5 bases removed from V and 4 bases from J, the gap between germline ends came to 12 bases. Per the germline V gene, CDR1 is SGHAT and CDR2 is FQNNGV. The CDR3 has 13 amino acids. This CDR3 is CASSQVHGYEQYF. CDR3 bases: TGTGCCAGCAGCCAAGTTCACGGTTACGAGCAGTACTTC.

This clonotype was found many times. DNA of the CDR3: TGCAGTGCTAGGGACCTAGGGGACAACTATGGCTACACCTTC. It is translated as CSARDLGDNYGYTF. The rearrangement links TRBV20-1 to TRBJ1-2, with a tentative D call TRBD1 (5 bases). V lost 3 bases to trimming and J lost 2 bases, with 13 bases between them. The germline CDR1 and CDR2 sequences are DFQATT and SNEGSKA (reference sequence). The CDR3 loop spans 14 amino acids.

Notes on this clonotype: A single base separates this from a much larger clone, so it may be a read error. It is likely a read error, because the conserved phenylalanine at the end of the CDR3 is missing. This sequence joins TRBV2 and TRBJ2-7; 8 nucleotides line up with TRBD1. Germline V gene data show CDR1 as SNHLY and CDR2 as FYNNEI. The CDR3 contains 11 residues. V lost 10 bases to trimming and J lost 3 bases; unmatched junction nucleotides: 2. The CDR3 here is CAITGGYEQYY. The CDR3 DNA sequence: TGTGCCATAACAGGGGGCTACGAGCAGTACTAC.

This clonotype came up many times. The V gene is TRBV12-3 or TRBV12-4, the J gene TRBJ2-2, with 11 bases aligning to TRBD1. J gave up 6 bases and V 5 bases, and 2 bases lay outside the gene matches. CDR3 length: 14 residues. Here the CDR3 reads CASSPGQGAGELFF. The CDR3 DNA reads as TGTGCCAGCAGTCCGGGACAGGGGGCCGGGGAGCTGTTTTTT.

This sequence joins TRBV4-1 and TRBJ2-5; 13 bases are a match to TRBD2. The CDR3 is 17 residues long. Germline trimming cut 1 base from V and 5 bases from J; bases unmatched to any gene: 7. Germline V CDR1 and CDR2: MGHRA, YSYEKL. In nucleotides, the CDR3 is TGCGCCAGCAGCCAAGTGGGACTAGCGGGGACGGCGGAGACCCAGTACTTC. Translating it yields CASSQVGLAGTAETQYF.

This clonotype was recorded many times. The chain has TRBV7-3 and TRBJ1-1; TRBD1 matches 12 bases. Trimming at V came to 1 base and at J to 1 base, leaving 1 base not matched to a gene. In germline, CDR1 is SGHTA, CDR2 FQGTGA. CDR3 length equals 16 residues. The CDR3: CASSLMGQGANTEAFF. In DNA form, the CDR3 reads TGTGCCAGCAGCTTAATGGGACAGGGGGCGAACACTGAAGCTTTCTTT. Using reference TRBV7-3 and TRBJ1-1 for the parts outside the CDR3, the full variable domain is GAGVSQTPSNKVTEKGKYVELRCDPISGHTALYWYRQSLGQGPEFLIYFQGTGAADDSGLPNDRFFAVRPEGSVSTLKIQRTERGDSAVYLCASSLMGQGANTEAFFGQGTRLTVV.

This clonotype was detected many times. The chain carries TRBV5-1 and TRBJ2-7, with D uncertain. Germline V gene lookup returns CDR1 SGHRS and CDR2 YFSETQ. The V gene lost 0 bases and the J gene lost 6 bases, with 4 bases spanning the gap. This CDR3 has 11 residues. CDR3 coding DNA: TGCGCCAGCAGCTTGGACGCCGAGCAGTACTTC. Its translation: CASSLDAEQYF. The complete variable domain, with remaining parts taken from reference TRBV5-1 and TRBJ2-7, reads KAGVTQTPRYLIKTRGQQVTLSCSPISGHRSVSWYQQTPGQGLQFLFEYFSETQRNKGNFPGRFSGRQFSNSRSEMNVSTLELGDSALYLCASSLDAEQYFGPGTRLTVT.

This clonotype was seen at least ten times. The chain uses TRBV19 and TRBJ2-7; D remains ambiguous. The CDR3 has 13 amino acids. Trimming pared 6 bases from V and 0 bases from J, leaving 9 bases between. Per the germline V gene, CDR1 is LNHDA and CDR2 is SQIVND (reference sequence). CDR3 residues: CASRDGPSYEQYF. In DNA form, the CDR3 reads TGTGCCAGTAGGGACGGACCCTCCTACGAGCAGTACTTC. Full variable domain (remainder filled in from reference TRBV19 and TRBJ2-7): DGGITQSPKYLFRKEGQNVTLSCEQNLNHDAMYWYRQDPGQGLRLIYYSQIVNDFQKGDIAEGYSVSREKKESFPLTVTSAQKNPTAFYLCASRDGPSYEQYFGPGTRLTVT.

This clonotype was observed at least ten times. The chain joins TRBV2 to TRBJ1-1, with D hard to call. V dropped 1 base and J dropped 6 bases, with 9 bases sitting between them. This CDR3 region has 13 residues. Germline-derived CDR1 and CDR2 are SNHLY and FYNNEI. The CDR3: CASSEVRRAEAFF. The CDR3 DNA reads as TGTGCCAGCAGTGAAGTGCGGCGGGCTGAAGCTTTCTTT.

Ten or more counts support this clonotype. The genes are TRBV6-1 and TRBJ2-2, with a weak D call TRBD2 (5 bases). This CDR3 is 15 amino acids long. V was shortened by 7 bases and J by 8 bases, with 20 bases between the two germline ends. Per germline, CDR1 MNHNS and CDR2 SASEGT. The CDR3 is CASILNQDSLGELFF. CDR3 bases: TGTGCCAGCATTCTAAATCAGGACTCCCTAGGGGAGCTGTTTTTT.

In this sample, this clonotype turned up a few times. The V call is TRBV27, the J call TRBJ1-5; D uncertain. The CDR3 is made up of 14 amino acids. The germline V gene has CDR1 MNHEY and CDR2 SMNVEV (reference sequence). V lost 3 bases to trimming and J lost 2 bases, with 8 bases between them. CDR3 sequence: CASSFSRGNQPQHF. The CDR3 nucleotides are TGTGCCAGCAGTTTCTCGAGGGGCAATCAGCCCCAGCATTTT.

This clonotype has a count of ten or more. The chain employs TRBV11-3 and TRBJ2-7, with 10 bases matching TRBD1. V lost 5 bases to trimming and J lost 1 base; unmatched junction nucleotides: 8. The CDR3 has 16 amino acids. CDR1 SGHNT and CDR2 YENEEA come from the germline V gene. In nucleotides, the CDR3 is TGTGCCAGCAGCGCGACAGGGGGCCCCGGGTCCTACGAGCAGTACTTC. It yields the protein CASSATGGPGSYEQYF.

This clonotype was detected many times. The chain has TRBV6-1 and TRBJ1-1; D not certain. Trimming cost V 0 bases and J 1 base, with 0 bases left between them. The CDR3 length is 12 residues. CDR1 MNHNS and CDR2 SASEGT come from the germline V gene. The CDR3 DNA follows: TGTGCCAGCAGTGAAGCGAACACTGAAGCTTTCTTT. Translation: CASSEANTEAFF.

This clonotype was found many times. The rearrangement uses TRBV6-1 and TRBJ2-7, with 8 bases aligning to TRBD1. The junction had 6 bases not matched to a gene; V was cut back by 3 bases and J by 2 bases. The CDR3 sequence is 15 residues long. The germline V gene has CDR1 MNHNS and CDR2 SASEGT. The DNA of the CDR3 is TGTGCCAGCAGTGAGAGAGACAGGGGCACCTACGAGCAGTACTTC. It encodes CASSERDRGTYEQYF.

This clonotype was picked up many times. CDR3 nucleotide sequence: TGCGCCAGCAGCCATAGCCAGGGATTTGGCTCCTACGAGCAGTACTTC. Amino acids: CASSHSQGFGSYEQYF. This chain links TRBV4-1 with TRBJ2-7; perhaps TRBD1 as D (5 bases). The CDR3 is made up of 16 amino acids. The germline V and J ends were trimmed by 3 bases and 0 bases, with 15 bases remaining between them. Germline assignment: CDR1 MGHRA and CDR2 YSYEKL.